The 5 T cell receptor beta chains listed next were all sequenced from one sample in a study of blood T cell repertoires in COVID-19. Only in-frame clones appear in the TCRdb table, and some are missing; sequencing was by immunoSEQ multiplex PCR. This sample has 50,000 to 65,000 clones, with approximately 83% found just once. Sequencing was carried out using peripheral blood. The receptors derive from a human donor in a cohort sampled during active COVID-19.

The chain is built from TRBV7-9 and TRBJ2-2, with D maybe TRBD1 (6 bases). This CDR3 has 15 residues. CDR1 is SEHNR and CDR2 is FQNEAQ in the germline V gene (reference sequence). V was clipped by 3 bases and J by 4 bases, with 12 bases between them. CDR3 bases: TGTGCCAGCAGCTTTACAGGGCTACGCACCGGGGAGCTGTTTTTT. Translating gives CASSFTGLRTGELFF.

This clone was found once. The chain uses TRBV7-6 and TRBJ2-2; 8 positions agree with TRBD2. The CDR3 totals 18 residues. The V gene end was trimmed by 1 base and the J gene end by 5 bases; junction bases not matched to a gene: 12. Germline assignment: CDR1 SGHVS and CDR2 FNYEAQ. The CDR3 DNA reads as TGTGCCAGCAGCTTAGAGCGGGGGACAATGGGCAAGACCGGGGAGCTGTTTTTT. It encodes CASSLERGTMGKTGELFF.

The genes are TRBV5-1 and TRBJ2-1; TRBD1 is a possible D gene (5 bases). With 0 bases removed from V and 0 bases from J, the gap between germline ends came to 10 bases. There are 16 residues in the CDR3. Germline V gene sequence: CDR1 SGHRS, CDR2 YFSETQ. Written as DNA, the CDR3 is TGCGCCAGCAGCTTGGATTACAGGTACTCCTACAATGAGCAGTTCTTC. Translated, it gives CASSLDYRYSYNEQFF.

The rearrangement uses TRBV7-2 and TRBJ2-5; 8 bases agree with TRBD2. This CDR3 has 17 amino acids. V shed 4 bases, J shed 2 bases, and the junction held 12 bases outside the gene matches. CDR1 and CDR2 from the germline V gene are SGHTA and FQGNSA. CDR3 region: CASSSPSGRSIQETQYF. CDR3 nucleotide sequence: TGTGCCAGCAGCTCCCCTAGCGGGCGGTCGATACAAGAGACCCAGTACTTC.

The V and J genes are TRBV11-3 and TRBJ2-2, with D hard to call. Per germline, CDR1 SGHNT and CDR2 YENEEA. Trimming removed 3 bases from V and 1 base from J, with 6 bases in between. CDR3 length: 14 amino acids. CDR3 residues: CASSLTVNTGELFF. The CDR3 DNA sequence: TGTGCCAGCAGCTTGACTGTGAACACCGGGGAGCTGTTTTTT.